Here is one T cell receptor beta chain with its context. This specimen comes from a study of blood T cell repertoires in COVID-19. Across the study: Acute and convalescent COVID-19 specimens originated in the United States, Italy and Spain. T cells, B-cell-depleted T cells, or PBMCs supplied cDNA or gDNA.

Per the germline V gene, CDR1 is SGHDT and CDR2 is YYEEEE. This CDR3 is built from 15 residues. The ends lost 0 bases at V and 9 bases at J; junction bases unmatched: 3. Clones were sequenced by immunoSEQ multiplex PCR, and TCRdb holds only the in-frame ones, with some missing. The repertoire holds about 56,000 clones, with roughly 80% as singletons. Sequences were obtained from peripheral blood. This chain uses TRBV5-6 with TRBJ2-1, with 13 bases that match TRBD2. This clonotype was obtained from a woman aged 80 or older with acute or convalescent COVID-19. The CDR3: CASSLGRLAGGEQFF. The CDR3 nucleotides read TGTGCCAGCAGCTTGGGCCGACTAGCGGGGGGTGAGCAGTTCTTC.